Presented here are 12 T cell receptor beta chains from one specimen sequenced in a study of graft-versus-host responses after intestinal transplantation. Produced via immunoSEQ multiplex PCR; TCRdb's table is partial and in-frame only. The sample has about 70,000 clones, roughly 94% seen once. No antigen has been identified for these receptors. The material was unstimulated CD8+ T cells sorted from spleen or lymph node cells, obtained before intestinal transplant. All receptors derive from a human donor who received an intestinal transplant.

The V and J genes are TRBV29-1 and TRBJ2-6; D is uncertain. CDR3 length equals 14 residues. Germline V gene data show CDR1 as SQVTM and CDR2 as ANQGSEA. The V and J ends lost 6 bases and 0 bases respectively, with 9 bases between them. CDR3 bases: TGCAGCGTGGCCCGGAGCTCTGGGGCCAACGTCCTGACTTTC. It encodes CSVARSSGANVLTF. Full variable domain (rest looked up from reference TRBV29-1 and TRBJ2-6): SAVISQKPSRDICQRGTSLTIQCQVDSQVTMMFWYRQQPGQSLTLIATANQGSEATYESGFVIDKFPISRPNLTFSTLTVSNMSPEDSSIYLCSVARSSGANVLTFGAGSRLTVL.

V is TRBV11-2 and J is TRBJ1-2; D not resolved. This CDR3 comprises 11 residues. Trimming took off 0 bases at V and 8 bases at J, with 4 bases between the two ends. CDR1 is SGHAT, CDR2 FQNNGV, per germline. The DNA of the CDR3 is TGTGCCAGCAGCTTAGAAAACGGCTACACCTTC. This encodes CASSLENGYTF.

The chain uses TRBV5-1 and TRBJ1-5, with a possible D match to TRBD1 (5 bases). Per germline, CDR1 SGHRS and CDR2 YFSETQ. Trimming shortened V by 1 base and J by 4 bases, and 12 bases separated the two germline ends. This CDR3 is built from 15 residues. The chain's CDR3 is CASSLSGQPNQPQHF. The CDR3, as DNA: TGCGCCAGCAGCTTGTCAGGACAACCGAATCAGCCCCAGCATTTT.

This chain links TRBV15 with TRBJ2-1, with 10 bases lining up with TRBD2. Trimming took 4 bases from V and 2 from J; bases not matched to a gene: 5. The CDR3 is 16 residues long. CDR1 is LNHNV and CDR2 is YYDKDF in the germline V gene (reference sequence). The CDR3 DNA sequence: TGTGCCACCAGCACCCGGACTAGCGGTACCTACAATGAGCAGTTCTTC. This codes for CATSTRTSGTYNEQFF. The variable domain in full, with the rest retrieved from reference TRBV15 and TRBJ2-1, is DAMVIQNPRYQVTQFGKPVTLSCSQTLNHNVMYWYQQKSSQAPKLLFHYYDKDFNNEADTPDNFQSRRPNTSFCFLDIRSPGLGDTAMYLCATSTRTSGTYNEQFFGPGTRLTVL.

The chain links TRBV5-6 to TRBJ2-1; D might be TRBD2 (6 bases). The length of the CDR3 is 13 residues. CDR1 is SGHDT and CDR2 is YYEEEE in the germline V gene. V shed 7 bases and J shed 0 bases, with 8 bases lying between them. The CDR3 is CASSGSSYNEQFF. The CDR3 region has the DNA TGTGCCAGCTCCGGGAGCTCCTACAATGAGCAGTTCTTC.

This clone has only a few counts. The V and J genes are TRBV25-1 and TRBJ1-3, with 9 bases that match TRBD1. Germline CDR1 MGHDK, CDR2 SYGVNS. CDR3 size: 14 residues. V gave up 5 bases and J gave up 8 bases; unmatched junction bases: 7. CDR3 loop: CASSRTGEVDTIYF. The DNA of the CDR3 is TGTGCCAGCAGTAGGACAGGGGAAGTGGACACCATATATTTT.

J is TRBJ1-5 and V is TRBV27; D is ambiguous. V was shortened by 3 bases and J by 4 bases, with 13 bases between the two germline ends. The CDR3 length is 15 residues. The germline CDR1 and CDR2 sequences are MNHEY and SMNVEV (reference sequence). The CDR3 nucleotides are TGTGCCAGCAGTTTCGCCAAATCAGGAAATCAGCCCCAGCATTTT. Protein sequence: CASSFAKSGNQPQHF.

This sequence joins TRBV7-9 and TRBJ2-1; D unclear. The germline gives CDR1 SEHNR, CDR2 FQNEAQ (reference sequence). This CDR3 is 10 amino acids long. The germline V and J ends were trimmed by 11 bases and 5 bases, with 7 bases remaining between them. The CDR3 sequence: CAGENNEQFF. The CDR3 nucleotides are TGTGCCGGGGAAAACAATGAGCAGTTCTTC.

V and J are TRBV30 and TRBJ2-7; TRBD1 aligns across 9 bases. Germline lookup yields CDR1 GTSNPN and CDR2 SVGIG (reference sequence). The CDR3 covers 13 residues. V shed 6 bases and J 3 bases; nucleotides not matched to a gene: 6. CDR3 region: CACRGTGFYEQYF. The CDR3 DNA reads TGTGCCTGTAGGGGGACAGGGTTCTACGAGCAGTACTTC.

CDR3 in DNA: TGTGCCAGCAGCTTTGCAGGGATACCCTACTATGGCTACACCTTC. Protein: CASSFAGIPYYGYTF. The chain joins TRBV5-6 to TRBJ1-2; possibly TRBD1 for D (5 bases). The germline V gene has CDR1 SGHDT and CDR2 YYEEEE. V was clipped by 2 bases and J by 3 bases, with 14 bases between them. The CDR3 is 15 residues long.

The gene calls are TRBV9 and TRBJ2-3; 9 bases are a match to TRBD2. CDR1 is SGDLS, CDR2 YYNGEE, per germline. The V and J ends lost 2 bases and 0 bases, in that order; junction bases with no gene match: 1. The CDR3 is made up of 15 amino acids. The CDR3: CASSVLAGSTDTQYF. CDR3 in DNA: TGTGCCAGCAGCGTCCTAGCGGGAAGCACAGATACGCAGTATTTT.

The chain uses TRBV7-6 and TRBJ2-5; perhaps TRBD1 as D (6 bases). Per the germline V gene, CDR1 is SGHVS and CDR2 is FNYEAQ. With 4 bases removed from V and 4 bases from J, the gap between germline ends came to 22 bases. The CDR3 sequence is 17 residues long. CDR3 residues: CASSSEVDSPPGETQYF. CDR3 nucleotide sequence: TGTGCCAGCAGCTCTGAGGTGGACAGTCCTCCAGGAGAGACCCAGTACTTC.